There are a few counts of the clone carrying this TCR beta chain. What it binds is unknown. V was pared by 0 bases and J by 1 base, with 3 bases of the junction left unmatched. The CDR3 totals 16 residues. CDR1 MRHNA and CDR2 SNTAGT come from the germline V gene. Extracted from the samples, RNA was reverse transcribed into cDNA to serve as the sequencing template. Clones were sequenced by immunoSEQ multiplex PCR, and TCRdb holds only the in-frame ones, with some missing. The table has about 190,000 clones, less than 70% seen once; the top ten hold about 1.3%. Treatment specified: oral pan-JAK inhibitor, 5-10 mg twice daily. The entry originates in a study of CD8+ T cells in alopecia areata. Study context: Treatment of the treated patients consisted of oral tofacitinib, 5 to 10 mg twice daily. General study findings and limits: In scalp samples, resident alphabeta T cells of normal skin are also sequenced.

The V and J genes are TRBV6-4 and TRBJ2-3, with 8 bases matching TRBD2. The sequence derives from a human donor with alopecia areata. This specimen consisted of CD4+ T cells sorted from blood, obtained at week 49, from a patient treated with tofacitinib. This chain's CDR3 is CASSDSGGAGTDTQYF. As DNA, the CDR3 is TGTGCCAGCAGTGACTCCGGGGGGGCTGGCACAGATACGCAGTATTTT.